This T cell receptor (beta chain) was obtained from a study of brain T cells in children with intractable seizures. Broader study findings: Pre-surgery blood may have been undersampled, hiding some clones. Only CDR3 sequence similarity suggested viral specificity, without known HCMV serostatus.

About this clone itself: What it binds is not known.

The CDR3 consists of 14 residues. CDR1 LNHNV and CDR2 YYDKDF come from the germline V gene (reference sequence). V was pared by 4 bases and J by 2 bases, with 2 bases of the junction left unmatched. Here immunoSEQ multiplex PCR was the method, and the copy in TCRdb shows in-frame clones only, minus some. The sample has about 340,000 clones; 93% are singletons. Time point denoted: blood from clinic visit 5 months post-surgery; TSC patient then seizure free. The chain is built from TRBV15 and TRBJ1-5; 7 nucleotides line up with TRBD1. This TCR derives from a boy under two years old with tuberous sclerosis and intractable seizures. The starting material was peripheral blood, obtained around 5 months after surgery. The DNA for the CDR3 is TGTGCCACCAGCAAAGGGGGCCGCAATCAGCCCCAGCATTTT. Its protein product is CATSKGGRNQPQHF.